A single sample gave rise to the 32 T cell receptor beta chains below, sequenced in a study of T cell changes during pregnancy in multiple sclerosis. Profiled with immunoSEQ multiplex PCR; TCRdb holds only in-frame clones, not every one. Counted here are 95,000 to 100,000 clones, approximately 92% occurring once; the ten biggest clones make up 2.5% to 3.5%. The material was peripheral blood, obtained in the second trimester of pregnancy. The source of these receptors is a female donor with multiple sclerosis, enrolled in a pregnancy study.

The chain links TRBV9 to TRBJ2-7, with a weak D call TRBD2 (7 bases). CDR1 is SGDLS and CDR2 is YYNGEE in the germline V gene. V lost 3 bases to trimming and J lost 2 bases, with 15 bases between them. The CDR3 sequence is 15 residues long. The DNA of the CDR3 is TGTGCCAGCAGCGAGGGGGGGAGGCGGACCTACGAGCAGTACTTC. This translates into CASSEGGRRTYEQYF.

The V gene is TRBV4-1, the J gene TRBJ2-7; 8 nucleotides line up with TRBD1. This CDR3 is 15 amino acids long. Germline CDR1 MGHRA, CDR2 YSYEKL. The V segment lost 0 bases and the J segment 7 bases; nucleotides outside the gene matches: 8. CDR3: CASSQEVAGGGEQYF. CDR3 coding DNA: TGCGCCAGCAGCCAAGAGGTGGCAGGGGGCGGTGAGCAGTACTTC.

The chain's CDR3 is CASSSAGGPEQFF. DNA of the CDR3: TGTGCCAGCAGTTCCGCGGGAGGGCCTGAGCAGTTCTTC. The chain joins TRBV27 to TRBJ2-1, with 9 bases that match TRBD2. CDR1 and CDR2 (germline): MNHEY, SMNVEV (reference sequence). The CDR3 is 13 residues long. The trim removed 4 bases at V and 9 bases at J, leaving 4 bases unmatched.

The J gene is TRBJ2-1, the V gene TRBV7-2; 14 bases line up with TRBD2. Germline trimming cut 0 bases from V and 7 bases from J; bases unmatched to any gene: 2. The CDR3 is 16 amino acids. From germline, CDR1 is SGHTA and CDR2 FQGNSA. CDR3 region: CASSLAGTSGRNEQFF. DNA for the CDR3: TGTGCCAGCAGCTTAGCGGGGACTAGCGGGAGAAATGAGCAGTTCTTC.

This chain's CDR3 is CSVAEGTQQYF. The CDR3 DNA sequence: TGCAGCGTAGCAGAAGGGACACAGCAGTACTTC. V usage is TRBV29-1 and J usage is TRBJ2-7; possible D gene TRBD1, 6 bases. V lost 6 bases and J lost 8, with 14 bases in between. CDR3 length: 11 residues. In germline, CDR1 is SQVTM, CDR2 ANQGSEA.

The gene calls are TRBV6-1 and TRBJ2-1; 13 positions match TRBD2. The junction had 9 bases not matched to a gene; V was cut back by 8 bases and J by 8 bases. Germline CDR1 MNHNS, CDR2 SASEGT. This CDR3 is built from 15 residues. CDR3: CASSLTSGRRDEQFF. As DNA, the CDR3 is TGTGCCAGCTCCTTGACTAGCGGGAGGAGGGATGAGCAGTTCTTC.

The chain combines TRBV7-8 with TRBJ2-1; D not resolved. Germline-derived CDR1 and CDR2 are SGHVS and FQNEAQ. Deletions cut 5 bases from V and 0 bases from J, with 11 bases between. CDR3 size: 15 residues. The CDR3 nucleotides are TGTGCCAGCAGCCACCCGAGGATCTCCTACAATGAGCAGTTCTTC. Translation: CASSHPRISYNEQFF.

This chain joins TRBV21-1 and TRBJ1-5; the DNA was not compared with TRBD1, the D call given in the table. TRBV21-1 is described as a pseudogene. The CDR3 is 17 residues long. The CDR3: CASGNNHRVGCNQPQHF. The CDR3 nucleotides read TGTGCCAGCGGAAATAACCACAGGGTCGGGTGCAATCAGCCCCAGCATTTT.

The chain uses TRBV28 and TRBJ2-7; possibly TRBD2 for D (5 bases). The CDR3 is 13 amino acids. The germline V gene has CDR1 MDHEN and CDR2 SYDVKM. With 5 bases removed from V and 5 bases from J, the gap between germline ends came to 13 bases. CDR3 DNA sequence: TGTGCCAGCAGTATACCTAGCCAGAACGAGCAGTACTTC. Residues: CASSIPSQNEQYF.

This sequence joins TRBV2 and TRBJ1-2; D perhaps matches TRBD1 (6 bases). Germline values: CDR1 SNHLY, CDR2 FYNNEI. The CDR3 extends over 14 amino acids. V shed 7 bases and J shed 7 bases, with 19 bases lying between them. The CDR3 bases are TGTGCCAGCAATAGACAACCACAACAGGGTGGCTACACCTTC. It translates to CASNRQPQQGGYTF. Based on the CDR3 plus reference TRBV2 and TRBJ1-2, the full variable domain is EPEVTQTPSHQVTQMGQEVILRCVPISNHLYFYWYRQILGQKVEFLVSFYNNEISEKSEIFDDQFSVERPDGSNFTLKIRSTKLEDSAMYFCASNRQPQQGGYTFGSGTRLTVV.

The genes are TRBV27 and TRBJ2-2; D is uncertain. CDR3 length: 16 amino acids. Germline V gene data show CDR1 as MNHEY and CDR2 as SMNVEV (reference sequence). The V and J ends lost 2 bases and 6 bases respectively, with 16 bases between them. The CDR3 DNA follows: TGTGCCAGCAGTTTACACATACCCCTTCTGGCCGGGGAGCTGTTTTTT. Translated, it gives CASSLHIPLLAGELFF.

The chain uses TRBV5-8 and TRBJ2-4, with TRBD2 identical over 8 bases. The length of the CDR3 is 12 residues. Germline V lookup: CDR1 SGHTS, CDR2 YDEGEE. The V and J ends lost 5 bases and 13 bases, in that order; junction bases with no gene match: 8. The CDR3 loop reads CASRSGGGSQYF. The CDR3 DNA reads as TGTGCCAGCAGGTCCGGGGGGGGGTCGCAGTACTTC.

The chain couples TRBV11-2 to TRBJ2-5; TRBD1 matches 8 bases. The CDR3 is made up of 15 amino acids. Per germline, CDR1 SGHAT and CDR2 FQNNGV. V lost 1 base, J lost 4 bases, and 5 bases stayed unmatched. The CDR3 region has the DNA TGTGCCAGCAGCTTAGGGCTTACAGGGGGAGAGACCCAGTACTTC. Translation gives CASSLGLTGGETQYF.

V gene TRBV11-2 combines with J gene TRBJ1-2; no clear D gene. The CDR3 sequence is 14 residues long. Trimming took off 5 bases at V and 9 bases at J, with 19 bases between the two ends. CDR1 and CDR2 from the germline V gene are SGHAT and FQNNGV. The chain's CDR3 is CASSLFLDDWRYTF. The CDR3 bases are TGTGCCAGCAGCCTCTTCCTGGATGACTGGCGCTACACCTTC.

This sequence joins TRBV7-9 and TRBJ1-2, with D possibly matching TRBD1 (5 bases). Germline V gives CDR1 SEHNR, CDR2 FQNEAQ (reference sequence). V was shortened by 1 base and J by 3 bases, with 18 bases between the two germline ends. The CDR3 loop spans 17 amino acids. CDR3 protein: CASSLGGTAQSDYGYTF. Written as DNA, the CDR3 is TGTGCCAGCAGCTTAGGGGGGACTGCCCAGAGCGACTATGGCTACACCTTC.

The chain combines TRBV6-6 with TRBJ1-4; TRBD1 matches 7 bases. CDR1 and CDR2 (germline): MNHNY, SVGAGI (reference sequence). V trimming: 1 base; J trimming: 7 bases; junction bases outside the gene matches: 9. CDR3 length: 16 residues. CDR3 in DNA: TGTGCCAGCAGTTACTTGCAGGGGGGCGTGGGTGAAAAACTGTTTTTT. Protein product: CASSYLQGGVGEKLFF.

Only one count was recorded for this clone. The V gene is TRBV27, the J gene TRBJ2-6; 10 bases line up with TRBD2. CDR3 length equals 18 residues. In germline, CDR1 is MNHEY, CDR2 SMNVEV (reference sequence). Unmatched junction bases numbered 9, after V lost 5 bases and J lost 2 bases. CDR3 loop: CASSNQREGGAGANVLTF. The CDR3 region has the DNA TGTGCCAGCAGTAACCAGCGGGAGGGGGGGGCTGGGGCCAACGTCCTGACTTTC.

The rearrangement uses TRBV7-9 and TRBJ2-7; TRBD1 agrees at 7 bases. The CDR3 runs 15 residues. Germline lookup yields CDR1 SEHNR and CDR2 FQNEAQ (reference sequence). V lost 5 bases, J lost 1 base, and 8 bases stayed unmatched. CDR3 in amino acids: CASSPWTGSSYEQYF. The CDR3 DNA reads as TGTGCCAGCAGCCCATGGACAGGATCATCCTACGAGCAGTACTTC.

The chain recombines TRBV5-1 with TRBJ2-7; 10 nucleotides line up with TRBD1. With V trimmed by 3 bases and J by 3 bases, 6 bases remained unmatched. CDR1 is SGHRS, CDR2 YFSETQ, per germline. CDR3 length: 15 amino acids. As DNA, the CDR3 is TGCGCCAGCAGCTACTCCGGGACAGGGGTCTACGAGCAGTACTTC. It translates to CASSYSGTGVYEQYF.

The chain is built from TRBV7-8 and TRBJ1-1; TRBD1 agrees at 8 bases. The CDR3 consists of 15 residues. Per the germline V gene, CDR1 is SGHVS and CDR2 is FQNEAQ. J lost 1 base, V lost 7 bases, and 8 bases had no gene match. The CDR3 sequence: CASTPGGPGNTEAFF. CDR3 coding DNA: TGTGCCAGCACCCCAGGGGGCCCAGGGAACACTGAAGCTTTCTTT.

The chain carries TRBV28 and TRBJ2-7, with 8 bases fitting TRBD1. Germline CDR1 is MDHEN and CDR2 is SYDVKM. The CDR3 length is 14 residues. Unmatched junction bases numbered 7, after V lost 6 bases and J lost 3 bases. CDR3 nucleotide sequence: TGTGCCAGCAGGTGGACAGGGAAGTACTACGAGCAGTACTTC. It yields the protein CASRWTGKYYEQYF.

V and J are TRBV19 and TRBJ2-1; 9 bases line up with TRBD2. CDR1 and CDR2 from the germline V gene are LNHDA and SQIVND (reference sequence). After removal of 6 bases from V and 4 bases from J, the junction contained 4 bases not matched to a gene. This CDR3 region has 14 residues. In nucleotides, the CDR3 is TGTGCCAGTAGAGGGACTAGCAGGTACAATGAGCAGTTCTTC. Encoded protein: CASRGTSRYNEQFF.

This clone was observed once. The rearrangement uses TRBV5-1 and TRBJ2-1; D perhaps matches TRBD2 (6 bases). V shed 10 bases and J shed 5 bases, with 19 bases lying between them. The CDR3 runs to 14 residues. In germline, CDR1 is SGHRS, CDR2 YFSETQ. The CDR3 protein is CAGGPGLANNEQFF. The CDR3 DNA reads as TGCGCCGGGGGACCGGGACTGGCAAACAATGAGCAGTTCTTC.

The chain uses TRBV29-1 and TRBJ2-1, with 9 nucleotides matching TRBD2. J gave up 0 bases and V 7 bases, and 7 bases lay outside the gene matches. CDR3 length: 15 residues. The germline gives CDR1 SQVTM, CDR2 ANQGSEA. The CDR3 bases are TGCAGCGCCAGACTAGCGGAGAACTCCTACAATGAGCAGTTCTTC. This encodes CSARLAENSYNEQFF.

The chain uses TRBV6-1 and TRBJ1-5, with 9 bases that match TRBD1. This CDR3 contains 15 residues. With 5 bases clipped from V and 5 bases from J, the junction kept 7 bases outside the gene matches. Germline values: CDR1 MNHNS, CDR2 SASEGT. CDR3 coding DNA: TGTGCCAGCAGTTCCGGGACAGGGACCGATCAGCCCCAGCATTTT. It translates to CASSSGTGTDQPQHF.

This chain links TRBV19 with TRBJ1-2, with D perhaps matching TRBD1 (5 bases). Germline CDR1 is LNHDA and CDR2 is SQIVND (reference sequence). V was trimmed by 4 bases and J by 3 bases, leaving 9 bases between them. The CDR3 spans 13 residues. CDR3 in DNA: TGTGCCAGTAGTACCCTCAGGGACTATGGCTACACCTTC. It codes for CASSTLRDYGYTF.

This chain links TRBV5-1 with TRBJ2-1; the match to TRBD2 covers 12 bases. The CDR3 length is 15 residues. Germline V gene lookup returns CDR1 SGHRS and CDR2 YFSETQ. The V gene end was trimmed by 3 bases and the J gene end by 7 bases; junction bases not matched to a gene: 5. This chain's CDR3 is CASSSNGLAGNEQFF. In DNA form, the CDR3 reads TGCGCCAGCAGCTCTAATGGACTAGCGGGAAATGAGCAGTTCTTC. The variable domain in full, with the rest retrieved from reference TRBV5-1 and TRBJ2-1, is KAGVTQTPRYLIKTRGQQVTLSCSPISGHRSVSWYQQTPGQGLQFLFEYFSETQRNKGNFPGRFSGRQFSNSRSEMNVSTLELGDSALYLCASSSNGLAGNEQFFGPGTRLTVL.

The rearrangement joins TRBV14 to TRBJ2-5, with a tentative D call TRBD1 (5 bases). CDR1 and CDR2 (germline): SGHDN, FVKESK. The CDR3 extends over 14 amino acids. V lost 3 bases and J 5 bases, leaving 13 bases between the germline ends. CDR3 amino acids: CASSHIGVGETQYF. The CDR3 nucleotides read TGTGCCAGCAGCCACATAGGGGTCGGTGAGACCCAGTACTTC.

The chain is built from TRBV11-2 and TRBJ2-5, with 7 bases that match TRBD2. Germline values: CDR1 SGHAT, CDR2 FQNNGV. This CDR3 has 18 residues. The J segment lost 5 bases and the V segment lost 6 bases, leaving 21 bases of the junction unmatched. The CDR3 protein is CASRPVKGGAGVRETQYF. For the CDR3, the DNA is TGTGCCAGCAGACCAGTCAAAGGAGGGGCGGGAGTCAGGGAGACCCAGTACTTC.

The chain recombines TRBV5-6 with TRBJ2-2, with 9 bases matching TRBD2. This CDR3 spans 15 amino acids. Germline lookup yields CDR1 SGHDT and CDR2 YYEEEE. The V and J ends lost 4 bases and 4 bases, in that order; junction bases with no gene match: 5. The chain's CDR3 is CASSRSGRITGELFF. The CDR3 DNA follows: TGTGCCAGCAGCCGTAGCGGGAGAATCACCGGGGAGCTGTTTTTT.

The chain links TRBV7-2 to TRBJ2-2; TRBD2 agrees at 11 bases. The trim removed 1 base at V and 6 bases at J, leaving 13 bases unmatched. CDR1 is SGHTA, CDR2 FQGNSA, per germline. The CDR3 loop spans 19 amino acids. DNA for the CDR3: TGTGCCAGCAGCTTAGTATTCCTGACTAGCGGGATTCTTCCCGGGGAGCTGTTTTTT. It yields the protein CASSLVFLTSGILPGELFF. Full variable domain (outside the CDR3, taken from reference TRBV7-2 and TRBJ2-2): GAGVSQSPSNKVTEKGKDVELRCDPISGHTALYWYRQSLGQGLEFLIYFQGNSAPDKSGLPSDRFSAERTGGSVSTLTIQRTQQEDSAVYLCASSLVFLTSGILPGELFFGEGSRLTVL.

The V gene is TRBV29-1, the J gene TRBJ1-2, with TRBD1 matching over 10 bases. The CDR3 contains 13 residues. V trimming: 7 bases; J trimming: 2 bases; junction bases outside the gene matches: 4. Germline V gives CDR1 SQVTM, CDR2 ANQGSEA. CDR3 sequence: CSAGQGGNYGYTF. The CDR3 DNA reads as TGCAGCGCAGGACAGGGGGGGAACTATGGCTACACCTTC.